This T cell receptor beta chain was documented in a study of tumor-infiltrating lymphocytes in primary liver carcinoma. Study results and caveats: The bulk unsorted samples meant that CD4+ and CD8+ repertoires went uncompared. Blood's top-250-clone fraction was significantly lower than that of tumors (p = 0.039).

The CDR3 runs to 12 residues. The researchers produced TCR beta cDNA from 500 to 550 ng total RNA with a constant-region primer. Sequencing libraries for TCR beta derived from three nested multiplex PCR rounds that used slightly modified ARM-PCR. Both of the initial two PCR rounds ran for about 9 cycles and employed TRBV1-TRBV30 forward primers alongside a C-beta reverse primer. TCRdb re-called the multiplex PCR reads with MiXCR, one entry per CDR3 protein. The table records 310,000 or so distinct CDR3 sequences, 50% to 75% of them present only once. Out of unsorted whole blood came the blood RNA, and germline DNA was extracted as well. Patients carried chronic HBV infection without prior treatment. Details on this clonotype: Its antigen remains unknown. At one end the junction does not follow the germline gene, possibly because of a read error.

The receptor was isolated from a woman aged 25 to 39 with primary liver carcinoma and hepatitis B virus infection. The sequenced sample was peripheral blood. The rearrangement links TRBV12-3 or TRBV12-4 to TRBJ1-2; D possibly corresponds to TRBD1 (5 bases). The CDR3 DNA sequence: TGTGTCAGCAGTTCCGGCGGGACTGAATACACCTTC. It specifies CVSSSGGTEYTF.